Listed here are 9 T cell receptor beta chains from one sample, sequenced in a study of response to subunit inactivated influenza vaccine. TCRdb redid the calling of the RT-PCR reads with MiXCR, one entry per CDR3 protein. The sample yields about 700,000 distinct CDR3 sequences, 15% to 18% seen once. Sequenced here: PBMCs from blood, sampled about 13 days after vaccination. The receptors here all came from a man aged 45-60 years who received an inactivated influenza vaccine.

A few counts support this clonotype. V and J are TRBV3-1 and TRBJ1-2; D call uncertain. The CDR3 has 15 residues. V lost 0 bases, J lost 4 bases, and 12 bases lay in between. Per the germline V gene, CDR1 is LGHDT and CDR2 is YNNKEL (reference sequence). In DNA form, the CDR3 reads TGTGCCAGCAGCCAAGATGGGTCGTCGGGCTATGGCTACACCTTC. This encodes CASSQDGSSGYGYTF.

This chain links TRBV10-3 with TRBJ2-1; TRBD2 matches at 8 bases. V gave up 7 bases and J gave up 9 bases; unmatched junction bases: 17. Germline V gene sequence: CDR1 ENHRY, CDR2 SYGVKD. This CDR3 is built from 16 residues. CDR3 amino acids: CAIKAVSGGHGSEQFF. The CDR3, as DNA: TGTGCCATCAAAGCAGTTTCGGGGGGGCATGGTAGTGAGCAGTTCTTC.

The genes are TRBV20-1 and TRBJ2-7; D is possibly TRBD1 (5 bases). CDR1 and CDR2 (germline): DFQATT, SNEGSKA (reference sequence). The CDR3 is made up of 8 amino acids. The V gene lost 8 bases and the J gene lost 7 bases, with 6 bases spanning the gap. The CDR3 DNA follows: TGCAGTCCAGGGGAGCAGTACTTC. It is translated as CSPGEQYF.

This clonotype was detected many times. The rearrangement links TRBV2 to TRBJ2-3, with D unclear. The CDR3 totals 14 residues. V lost 6 bases and J 1 base, leaving 11 bases between the germline ends. Per the germline V gene, CDR1 is SNHLY and CDR2 is FYNNEI. The chain's CDR3 is CASSDEAGTDTQYF. In DNA, the CDR3 is TGTGCCAGCAGCGACGAGGCAGGCACAGATACGCAGTATTTT.

This clonotype occurred once. This chain links TRBV4-1 with TRBJ2-7, with 8 positions matching TRBD1. CDR1 and CDR2 from the germline V gene are MGHRA and YSYEKL. The trim removed 4 bases at V and 4 bases at J, leaving 12 bases unmatched. CDR3 length equals 16 residues. The CDR3 nucleotides read TGCGCCAGCAGCCCCGGGGCAGGGACAGGCTCATACGAGCAGTACTTC. Amino acids: CASSPGAGTGSYEQYF.

V and J are TRBV20-1 and TRBJ2-5, with 8 bases identical to TRBD2. The CDR3 is 18 amino acids. Germline CDR1 is DFQATT and CDR2 is SNEGSKA (reference sequence). V lost 0 bases, J lost 2 bases, and 14 bases stayed unmatched. Written as DNA, the CDR3 is TGCAGTGCTAGAGATTGGGGACTAGTGGGCCTTTATCAAGAGACCCAGTACTTC. This sequence encodes CSARDWGLVGLYQETQYF.

The chain carries TRBV7-9 and TRBJ2-7; 7 positions match TRBD1. V lost 5 bases to trimming and J lost 5 bases; unmatched junction nucleotides: 12. The germline V gene has CDR1 SEHNR and CDR2 FQNEAQ (reference sequence). The CDR3 has 15 residues. The CDR3 region is CASSQRQGPRNEQYF. The DNA of the CDR3 is TGTGCCAGCAGCCAGCGACAGGGTCCTAGAAACGAGCAGTACTTC.

This clonotype was counted only a few times. The chain couples TRBV12-3 or TRBV12-4 to TRBJ1-6; TRBD1 matches at 7 bases. This CDR3 is built from 17 residues. V dropped 6 bases and J dropped 1; count of bases not matched to a gene: 9. In DNA, the CDR3 is TGTGCCAGCAGATCAACAACAGGGGATTCCTATAATTCACCCCTCCACTTT. Translating it yields CASRSTTGDSYNSPLHF.

This clonotype turned up a few times. The rearrangement uses TRBV6-2 or TRBV6-3 and TRBJ2-7; tentative D call: TRBD1 (6 bases). Trimming removed 2 bases at V and 4 bases at J, with 33 bases between. In germline, CDR1 is MNHEY, CDR2 SVGEGT. The CDR3 consists of 21 residues. CDR3 loop: CASSYAKQHGTPAPGSYEQYF. Here the CDR3 DNA reads TGTGCCAGCAGTTACGCGAAACAGCACGGGACACCGGCTCCGGGGTCTTACGAGCAGTACTTC.